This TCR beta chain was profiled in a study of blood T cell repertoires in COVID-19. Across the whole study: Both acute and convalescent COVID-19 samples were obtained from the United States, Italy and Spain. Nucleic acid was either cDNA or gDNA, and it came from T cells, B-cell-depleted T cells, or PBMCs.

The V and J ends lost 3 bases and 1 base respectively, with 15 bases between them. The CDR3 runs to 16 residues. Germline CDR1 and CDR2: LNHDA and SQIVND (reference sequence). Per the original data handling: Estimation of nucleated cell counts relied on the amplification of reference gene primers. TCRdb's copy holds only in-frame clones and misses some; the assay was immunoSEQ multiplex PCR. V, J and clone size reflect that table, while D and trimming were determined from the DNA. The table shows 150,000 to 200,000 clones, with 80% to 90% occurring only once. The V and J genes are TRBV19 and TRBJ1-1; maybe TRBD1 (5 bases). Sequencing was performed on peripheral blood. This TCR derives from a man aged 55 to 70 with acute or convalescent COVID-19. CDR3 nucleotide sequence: TGTGCCAGTAGTATTTGGTCAGGGTCGACGAACACTGAAGCTTTCTTT. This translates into CASSIWSGSTNTEAFF.